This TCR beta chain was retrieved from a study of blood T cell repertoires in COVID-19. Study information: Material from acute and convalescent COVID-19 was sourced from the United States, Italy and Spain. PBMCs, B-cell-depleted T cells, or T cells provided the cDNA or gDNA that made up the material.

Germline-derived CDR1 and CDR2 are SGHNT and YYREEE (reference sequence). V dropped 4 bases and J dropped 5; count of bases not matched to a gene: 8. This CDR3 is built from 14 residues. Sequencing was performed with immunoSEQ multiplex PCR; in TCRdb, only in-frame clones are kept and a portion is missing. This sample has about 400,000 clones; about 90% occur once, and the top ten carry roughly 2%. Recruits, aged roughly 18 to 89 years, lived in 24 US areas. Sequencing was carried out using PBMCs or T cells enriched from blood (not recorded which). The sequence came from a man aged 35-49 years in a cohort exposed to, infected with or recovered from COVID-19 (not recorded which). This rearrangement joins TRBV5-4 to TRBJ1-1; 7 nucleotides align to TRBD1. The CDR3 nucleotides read TGTGCCAGCAGCCAAGACAGGGTTGGGACTGAAGCTTTCTTT. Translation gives CASSQDRVGTEAFF.